This TCR beta chain was sequenced for a study of shared clonotypes between healthy human individuals (TCRdb year 2020). About the full investigation: A few men and two women, aged 18 to 49 years, made up the cohort. Per donor, three plates each were used for CD4 naive and CD4 memory, two for CD8 naive, and one for CD8 memory. To estimate repertoire size and how much clonotype sharing occurs between individuals, the study deeply sequenced the blood TCR repertoires of several healthy adults. Different laboratories and diverse techniques were used to prepare libraries and sequence TCR repertoires, to increase sequencing depth and limit assay-specific biases. Leukapheresis yielded between about 0.85 and 9 billion PBMCs per donor. Paper-wide results and their limitations: Across a handful of donors, approximately 5% of naive CD4, roughly 3.5% of naive CD8, under 2.5% of memory CD4, and approximately 0.4% of memory CD8 clonotypes were shared. Clonotypes shared by all four sorted-subset donors showed higher generation probabilities than non-shared clonotypes. Incomplete sequencing was indicated by rarefaction of sorted-subset datasets, despite the large sequencing depth. Because the study included only a small number of donors, the genetic and exposure-history diversity represented was limited. Naive subsets generally had larger estimated clonotype richness than memory subsets did. Sampling was limited to blood, and TCR repertoires in tissue likely differ from TCR repertoires in blood. Pairwise subsampling led to the expectation that sequencing depth would affect the degree of clonotype sharing among donors.

Worth noting for this clone: The clone's antigen remains unknown. No quality values exist for individual bases; no much larger clone is one base distant.

CD8 naive samples consisted of CD45RO-negative cells that were positively selected for CCR7, yielding a CD45RA+CCR7+ population without TemRA cells. The donors were healthy, HIV-negative adults with no recently reported acute infections or vaccinations. Every donor was a Caucasian adult living in Nashville, Tennessee, USA. Blood was collected by leukapheresis, and PBMCs were isolated by Ficoll-Histopaque density gradient centrifugation and then cryopreserved in liquid nitrogen vapor phase. Analytical flow cytometry was used to check the purity and quantity of each magnetically sorted T cell population. From each sorted fraction, genomic DNA was isolated and quantified by UV absorbance on a Nanodrop 2000c. Using the deep immunoSEQ assay, TCR CDR3 regions were amplified from genomic DNA by multiplex PCR. Extracted genomic DNA from each cell subset was distributed evenly across all wells of several immunoSEQ 96-well plates, and each plate was treated as a replicate. For sorted subsets, approximately 200 ng of genomic DNA, equivalent to roughly 30,000 T cell genomes, went into each replicate PCR. Purified libraries were measured with a Qubit 3.0 fluorometer, size-checked on a Bioanalyzer 2100, and measured again with the KAPA Library Quantification kit. Each immunoSEQ 96-well plate was sequenced on its own single-read 150-cycle Illumina NextSeq 550 flow cell. Per the authors' processing: Because only junctional sequences without quality scores were contained in the immunoSEQ output, filtering matching that applied to full-length reads could not be performed. Sequences were annotated with PyIR, a Python wrapper for IgBLAST v1.9, using IMGT germline references to assign V/J genes and CDR3. Any read was removed if the V/J assignment was weak (E-value above 1e-6), the CDR3 was missing, or the read contained stop codons, out-of-frame junctions, or ambiguous translated residues. V3J clonotypes were defined by identical inferred V gene, J gene, and CDR3 amino acid sequence. Percentage overlap between repertoires was calculated by dividing the number of shared unique clonotypes by the size of the smaller repertoire. Repertoire richness was assessed with RTK rarefaction, the Chao1 estimator, and Recon v2.1 estimates of unobserved clonotypes. For all TCRbeta clonotypes obtained by the gDNA method from a handful of donors, generation probabilities were computed with OLGA. Here the immuneACCESS table is served through TCRdb, limited to in-frame sequences with V and J called. Missing clones are a known gap in these copies; in checked studies unresolved V genes cover under half, and the rest lacks a known reason. V and J calls and clone size are given by that table; D and trimming were obtained from the DNA. The sample table lists 1.5 million to 2.5 million clones, approximately 94% of them with a count of one. Roughly 1.2% of the sample goes to the ten largest clones.

The specimen was naive CD8+ T cells sorted from blood. The cell subset or site label corresponds to: CD45RA+CCR7+. This TCR came from a man in his late teens or twenties in good health.

The sequence in DNA is TGCGCCAGCAGCCAAACGAAACTACAGGGTATGGATACGCAGTATTTT. Translated, it gives CASSQTKLQGMDTQYF. This chain joins TRBV4-1 to TRBJ2-3; TRBD1 is a weak D gene call, 6 bases matching. The CDR3 spans 16 residues, from the cysteine through the phenylalanine. Just the 48-base CDR3 DNA is kept, in frame starting at base 1. The germline V gene encodes CDR1 MGHRA and CDR2 YSYEKL. V is pared back by 2 bases and J by 6 bases, with 18 bases lying between the germline termini.